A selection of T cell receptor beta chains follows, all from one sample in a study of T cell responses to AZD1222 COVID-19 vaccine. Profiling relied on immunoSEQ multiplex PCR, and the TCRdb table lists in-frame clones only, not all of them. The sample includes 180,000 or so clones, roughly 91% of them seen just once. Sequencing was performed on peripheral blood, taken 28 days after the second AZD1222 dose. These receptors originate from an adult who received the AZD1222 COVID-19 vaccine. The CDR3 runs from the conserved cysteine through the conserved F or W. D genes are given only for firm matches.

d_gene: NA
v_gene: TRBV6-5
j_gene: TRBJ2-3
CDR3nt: TGTGCCAGCAGTTACCAGGGACGGACGTCGCAGTATTTT
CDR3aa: CASSYQGRTSQYF

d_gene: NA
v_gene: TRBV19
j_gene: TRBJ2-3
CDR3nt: TGTGCCAGTAGTATAGTAGCGGCTAGCACAGATACGCAGTATTTT
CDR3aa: CASSIVAASTDTQYF

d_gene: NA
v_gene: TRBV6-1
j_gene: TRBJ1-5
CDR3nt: TGTGCCAGCAGTGACAGGGGTGGCAATCAGCCCCAGCATTTT
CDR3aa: CASSDRGGNQPQHF

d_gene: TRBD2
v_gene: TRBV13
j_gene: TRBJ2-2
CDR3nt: TGTGCCAGCAGCACGGGACTAGCGGGCGGGGAGCTGTTTTTT
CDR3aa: CASSTGLAGGELFF

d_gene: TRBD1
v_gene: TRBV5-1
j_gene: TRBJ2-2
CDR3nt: TGCGCCAGCAGCTTCAGGGGGCTTGACACCGGGGAGCTGTTTTTT
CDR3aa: CASSFRGLDTGELFF

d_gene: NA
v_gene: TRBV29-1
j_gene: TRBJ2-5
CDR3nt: TGCAGCGTTGACTTTCAGAGGTACCAAGAGACCCAGTACTTC
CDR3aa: CSVDFQRYQETQYF

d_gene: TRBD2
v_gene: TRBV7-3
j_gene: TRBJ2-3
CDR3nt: TGTGCCAGCAGCTATAGCGGGGGCACAGATACGCAGTATTTT
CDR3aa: CASSYSGGTDTQYF

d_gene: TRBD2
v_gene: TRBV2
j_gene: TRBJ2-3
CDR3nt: TGTGCCAGCAGTGTCCCAAAACTAGCGGGGGATACAGATACGCAGTATTTT
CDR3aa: CASSVPKLAGDTDTQYF

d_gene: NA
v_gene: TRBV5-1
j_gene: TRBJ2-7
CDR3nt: TGCGCCAGCAGCTTGGCCCGGGACACCTACGAGCAGTACTTC
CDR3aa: CASSLARDTYEQYF

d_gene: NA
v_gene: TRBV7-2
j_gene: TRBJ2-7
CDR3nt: TGTGCCAGCAGCTTAGTGGGCGGGCCCAACGAGCAGTACTTC
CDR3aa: CASSLVGGPNEQYF

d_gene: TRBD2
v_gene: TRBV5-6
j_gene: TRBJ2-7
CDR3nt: TGTGCCAGCAGCTTAAAGACTAGCGGGAGCCTCCCAACTTACTACGAGCAGTACTTC
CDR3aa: CASSLKTSGSLPTYYEQYF